This T cell receptor beta chain came from a study of shared clonotypes between healthy human individuals. TCRdb's table, derived via immunoSEQ multiplex PCR, lists solely in-frame clones and lacks some. The table shows 400,000 to 600,000 clones, with nearly 80% occurring only once. This CDR3 comprises 14 residues. The V end lost 6 bases, the J end lost 3 bases, and 12 bases lay between the germline ends. Germline values: CDR1 MNHEY, CDR2 SMNVEV (reference sequence). Broader study findings: Tissue TCR repertoires likely differ from these blood-only repertoires.

In the case of this clone: Its antigen is still unknown.

Sequencing was done on a sample of PBMCs. V gene TRBV27 combines with J gene TRBJ2-1; D gene unclear. This receptor was taken from a middle-aged woman in good health. Some clones in this sample may be carry-over from other donors' samples. In nucleotides, the CDR3 is TGTGCCAGCAGAGCCGCTGACAACTACAATGAGCAGTTCTTC. Its translation is CASRAADNYNEQFF.